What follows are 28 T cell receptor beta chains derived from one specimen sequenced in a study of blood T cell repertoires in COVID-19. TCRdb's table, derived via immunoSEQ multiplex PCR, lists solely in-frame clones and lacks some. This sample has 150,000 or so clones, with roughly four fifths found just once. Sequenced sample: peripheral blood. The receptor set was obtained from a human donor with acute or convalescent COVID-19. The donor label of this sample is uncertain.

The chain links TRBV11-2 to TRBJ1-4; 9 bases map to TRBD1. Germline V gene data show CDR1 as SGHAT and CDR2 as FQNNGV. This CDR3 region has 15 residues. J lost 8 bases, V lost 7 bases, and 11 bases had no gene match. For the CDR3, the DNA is TGTGCCAGCAACTCTAGAGGCGGACAGGGGGAAAAACTGTTTTTT. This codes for CASNSRGGQGEKLFF.

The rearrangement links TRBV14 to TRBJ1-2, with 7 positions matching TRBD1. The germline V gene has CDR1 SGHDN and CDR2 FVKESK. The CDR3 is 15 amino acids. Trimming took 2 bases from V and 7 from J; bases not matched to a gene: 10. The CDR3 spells CASSQRQGGSFGYTF. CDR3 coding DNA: TGTGCCAGCAGCCAAAGACAGGGTGGGTCTTTTGGCTACACCTTC.

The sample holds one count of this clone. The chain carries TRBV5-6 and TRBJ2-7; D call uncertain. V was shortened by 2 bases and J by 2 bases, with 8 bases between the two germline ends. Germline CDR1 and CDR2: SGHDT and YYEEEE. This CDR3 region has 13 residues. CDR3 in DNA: TGTGCCAGCAGCTTTGGAACAGCCTACGAGCAGTACTTC. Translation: CASSFGTAYEQYF.

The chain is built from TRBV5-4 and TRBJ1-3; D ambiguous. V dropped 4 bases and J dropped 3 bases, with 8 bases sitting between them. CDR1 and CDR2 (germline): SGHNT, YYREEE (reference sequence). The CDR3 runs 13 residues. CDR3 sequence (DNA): TGTGCCAGCAGCCCCCGGGGTGGAAACACCATATATTTT. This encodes CASSPRGGNTIYF.

DNA for the CDR3: TGCGCCAGCAGCCGAAAACTGGCGGGGGCACAGTCCTATAATTCACCCCTCCACTTT. It is translated as CASSRKLAGAQSYNSPLHF. This rearrangement joins TRBV10-2 to TRBJ1-6, with D perhaps TRBD1 (6 bases). Germline V gene data show CDR1 as WSHSY and CDR2 as SAAADI. The CDR3 runs 19 residues. Trimming cost V 6 bases and J 1 base, with 22 bases left between them.

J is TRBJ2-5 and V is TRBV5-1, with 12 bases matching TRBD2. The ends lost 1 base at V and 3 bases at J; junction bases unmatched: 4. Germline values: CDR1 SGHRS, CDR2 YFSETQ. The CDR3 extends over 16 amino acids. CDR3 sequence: CASSLRASGGEETQYF. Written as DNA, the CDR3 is TGCGCCAGCAGCTTGCGGGCTAGCGGGGGGGAAGAGACCCAGTACTTC.

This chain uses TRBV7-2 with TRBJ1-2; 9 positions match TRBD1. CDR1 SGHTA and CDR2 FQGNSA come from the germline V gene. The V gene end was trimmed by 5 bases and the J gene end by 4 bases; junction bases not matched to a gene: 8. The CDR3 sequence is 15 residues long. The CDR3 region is CASSPHGTGTYGYTF. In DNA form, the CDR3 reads TGTGCCAGCAGCCCCCATGGGACAGGGACCTATGGCTACACCTTC. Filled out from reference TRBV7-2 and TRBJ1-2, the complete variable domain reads GAGVSQSPSNKVTEKGKDVELRCDPISGHTALYWYRQSLGQGLEFLIYFQGNSAPDKSGLPSDRFSAERTGGSVSTLTIQRTQQEDSAVYLCASSPHGTGTYGYTFGSGTRLTVV.

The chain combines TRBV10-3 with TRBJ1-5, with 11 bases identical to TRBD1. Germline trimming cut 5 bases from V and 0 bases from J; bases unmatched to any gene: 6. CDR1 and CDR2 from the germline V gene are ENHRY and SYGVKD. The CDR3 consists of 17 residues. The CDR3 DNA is TGTGCCATCAGTCCAGGACAGGGGGCTCGTAGCAATCAGCCCCAGCATTTT. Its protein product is CAISPGQGARSNQPQHF.

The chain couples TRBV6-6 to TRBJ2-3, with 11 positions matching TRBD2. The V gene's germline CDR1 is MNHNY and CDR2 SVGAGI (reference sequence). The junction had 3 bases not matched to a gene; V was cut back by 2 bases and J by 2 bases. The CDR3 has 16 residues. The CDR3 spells CASSYASGGLTDTQYF. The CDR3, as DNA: TGTGCCAGCAGTTACGCTAGCGGGGGGCTCACAGATACGCAGTATTTT.

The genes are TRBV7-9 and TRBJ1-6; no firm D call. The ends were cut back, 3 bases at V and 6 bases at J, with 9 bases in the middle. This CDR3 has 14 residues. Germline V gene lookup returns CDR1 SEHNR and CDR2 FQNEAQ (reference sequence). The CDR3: CASSFLSPNSPLHF. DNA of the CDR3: TGTGCCAGCAGCTTTTTATCCCCTAATTCACCCCTCCACTTT.

The CDR3 loop reads CASSLGRGDEQFF. The DNA for the CDR3 is TGTGCCAGCAGCTTAGGAAGGGGCGATGAGCAGTTCTTC. The rearrangement uses TRBV5-4 and TRBJ2-1, with D tentatively TRBD1 (5 bases). Between the trimmed V and J ends, which lost 2 bases and 8 bases, there was a span of 11 bases. Germline CDR1 and CDR2: SGHNT and YYREEE (reference sequence). The CDR3 totals 13 residues.

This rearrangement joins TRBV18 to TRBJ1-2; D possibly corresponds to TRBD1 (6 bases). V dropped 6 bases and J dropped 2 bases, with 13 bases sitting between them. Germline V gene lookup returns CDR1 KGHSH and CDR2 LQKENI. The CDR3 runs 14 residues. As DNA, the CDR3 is TGTGCCAGCTCCTCCGGGACACCAAACTATGGCTACACCTTC. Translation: CASSSGTPNYGYTF.

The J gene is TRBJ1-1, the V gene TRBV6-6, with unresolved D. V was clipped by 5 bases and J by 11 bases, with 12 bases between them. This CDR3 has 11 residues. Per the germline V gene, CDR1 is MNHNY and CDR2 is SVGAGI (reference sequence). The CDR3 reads CASSASRFAFF. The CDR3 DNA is TGTGCCAGCAGTGCTTCCCGGTTTGCTTTCTTT.

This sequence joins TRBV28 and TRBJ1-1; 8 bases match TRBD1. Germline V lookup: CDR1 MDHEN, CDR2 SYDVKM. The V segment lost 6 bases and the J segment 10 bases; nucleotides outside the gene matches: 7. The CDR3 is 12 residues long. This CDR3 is CASSPARGRAFF. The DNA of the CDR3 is TGTGCCAGCAGCCCAGCCAGGGGGCGAGCTTTCTTT.

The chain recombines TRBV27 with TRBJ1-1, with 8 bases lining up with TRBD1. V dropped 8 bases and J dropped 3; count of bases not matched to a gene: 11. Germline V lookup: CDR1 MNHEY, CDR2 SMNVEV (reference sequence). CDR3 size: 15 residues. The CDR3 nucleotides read TGTGCCAGCGGAATAACAGGGGGACGAGACACTGAAGCTTTCTTT. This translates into CASGITGGRDTEAFF.

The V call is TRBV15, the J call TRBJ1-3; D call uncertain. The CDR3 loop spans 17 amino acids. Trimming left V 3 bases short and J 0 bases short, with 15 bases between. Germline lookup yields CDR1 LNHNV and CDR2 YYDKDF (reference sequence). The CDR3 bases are TGTGCCACCAGCAGGGCGGGTCGAGGGAACTCTGGAAACACCATATATTTT. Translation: CATSRAGRGNSGNTIYF.

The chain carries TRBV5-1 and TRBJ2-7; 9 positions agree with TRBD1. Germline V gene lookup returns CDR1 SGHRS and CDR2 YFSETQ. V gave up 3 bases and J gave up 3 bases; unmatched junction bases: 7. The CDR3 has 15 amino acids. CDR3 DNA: TGCGCCAGCAGCTGGAGCCCGGGACAGGGCTACGAGCAGTACTTC. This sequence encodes CASSWSPGQGYEQYF.

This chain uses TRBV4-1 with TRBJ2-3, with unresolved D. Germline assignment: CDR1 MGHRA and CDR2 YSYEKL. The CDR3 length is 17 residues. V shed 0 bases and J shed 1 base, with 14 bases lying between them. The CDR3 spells CASSQDLATRGTDTQYF. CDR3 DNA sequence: TGCGCCAGCAGCCAAGATCTCGCTACTCGAGGCACAGATACGCAGTATTTT.

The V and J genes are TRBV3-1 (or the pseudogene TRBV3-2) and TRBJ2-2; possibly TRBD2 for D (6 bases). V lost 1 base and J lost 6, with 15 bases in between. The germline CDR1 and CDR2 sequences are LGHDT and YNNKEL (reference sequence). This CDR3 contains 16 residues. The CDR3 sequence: CASSQGRIGSAGELFF. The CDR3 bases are TGTGCCAGCAGCCAAGGGCGCATCGGGAGCGCCGGGGAGCTGTTTTTT.

The CDR3 loop is CASSRDRAKQFF. CDR3 coding DNA: TGTGCCAGCAGCCGGGACAGGGCCAAGCAGTTCTTC. The rearrangement joins TRBV5-6 to TRBJ2-1; 9 bases map to TRBD1. Germline CDR1 reads SGHDT; CDR2 reads YYEEEE. The CDR3 is made up of 12 amino acids. Unmatched junction bases numbered 4, after V lost 4 bases and J lost 11 bases.

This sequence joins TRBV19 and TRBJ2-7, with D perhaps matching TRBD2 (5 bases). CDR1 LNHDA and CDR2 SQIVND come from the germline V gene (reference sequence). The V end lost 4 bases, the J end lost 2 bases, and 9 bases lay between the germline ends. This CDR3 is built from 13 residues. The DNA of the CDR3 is TGTGCCAGTAGTAACGTCGGGGCCTACGAGCAGTACTTC. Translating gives CASSNVGAYEQYF.

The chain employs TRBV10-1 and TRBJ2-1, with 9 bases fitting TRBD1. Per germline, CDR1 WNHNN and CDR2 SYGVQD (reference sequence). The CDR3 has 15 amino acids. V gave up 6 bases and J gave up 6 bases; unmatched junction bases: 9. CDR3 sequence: CASSTGTGIGNEQFF. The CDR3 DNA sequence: TGCGCCAGCAGCACCGGGACAGGGATTGGCAATGAGCAGTTCTTC.

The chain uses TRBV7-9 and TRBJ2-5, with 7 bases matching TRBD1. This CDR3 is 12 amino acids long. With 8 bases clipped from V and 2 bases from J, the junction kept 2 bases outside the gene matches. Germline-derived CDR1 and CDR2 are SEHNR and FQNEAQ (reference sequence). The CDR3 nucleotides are TGTGCCAGCTTGGGACAGCAAGAGACCCAGTACTTC. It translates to CASLGQQETQYF.

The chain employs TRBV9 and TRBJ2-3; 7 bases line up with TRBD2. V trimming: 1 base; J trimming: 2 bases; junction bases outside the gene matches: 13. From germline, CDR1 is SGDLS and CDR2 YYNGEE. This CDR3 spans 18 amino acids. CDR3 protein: CASSVRVGGGPLTDTQYF. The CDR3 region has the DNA TGTGCCAGCAGCGTACGTGTGGGCGGGGGACCCCTCACAGATACGCAGTATTTT.

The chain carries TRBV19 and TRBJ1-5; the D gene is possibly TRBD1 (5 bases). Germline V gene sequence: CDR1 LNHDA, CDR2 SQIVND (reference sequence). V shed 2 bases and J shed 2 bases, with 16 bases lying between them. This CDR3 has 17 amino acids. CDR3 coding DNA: TGTGCCAGTAGTATAAGGCGGGGGGTGATCGGCAATCAGCCCCAGCATTTT. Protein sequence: CASSIRRGVIGNQPQHF. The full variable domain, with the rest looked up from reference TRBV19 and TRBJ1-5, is DGGITQSPKYLFRKEGQNVTLSCEQNLNHDAMYWYRQDPGQGLRLIYYSQIVNDFQKGDIAEGYSVSREKKESFPLTVTSAQKNPTAFYLCASSIRRGVIGNQPQHFGDGTRLSIL.

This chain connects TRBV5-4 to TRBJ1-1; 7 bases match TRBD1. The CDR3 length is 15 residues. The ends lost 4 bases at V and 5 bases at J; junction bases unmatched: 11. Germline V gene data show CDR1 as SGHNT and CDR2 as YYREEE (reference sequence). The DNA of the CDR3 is TGTGCCAGCAGCCAACCGACAGGGTTGGGAACTGAAGCTTTCTTT. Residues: CASSQPTGLGTEAFF.

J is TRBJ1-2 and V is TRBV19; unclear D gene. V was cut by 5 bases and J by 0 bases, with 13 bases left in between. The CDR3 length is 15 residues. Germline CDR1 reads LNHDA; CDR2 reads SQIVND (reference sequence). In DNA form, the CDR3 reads TGTGCCAGTAGTCAGTGGAGGGAGGCTAACTATGGCTACACCTTC. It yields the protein CASSQWREANYGYTF.

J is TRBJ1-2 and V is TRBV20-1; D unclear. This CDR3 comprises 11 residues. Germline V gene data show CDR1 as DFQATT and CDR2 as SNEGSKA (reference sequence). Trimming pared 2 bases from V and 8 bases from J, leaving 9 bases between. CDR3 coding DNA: TGCAGTGCTAGACTAGGAAGAGGCTACACCTTC. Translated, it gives CSARLGRGYTF.